A single T cell receptor (beta chain) is shown here with its context. TCRdb's copy holds only in-frame clones and misses some; the assay was immunoSEQ multiplex PCR. Of under 850,000 clones in the sample, around 87% are singletons; the top ten hold roughly 0.0097%. The data derive from a study of shared T cell receptors in the human thymus. With V trimmed by 7 bases and J by 0 bases, 15 bases remained unmatched. This CDR3 has 17 residues. Germline lookup yields CDR1 SQVTM and CDR2 ANQGSEA. The same sample was also used in a study of human thymus T cells.

The sequence was obtained from a boy in the first two years of life with a congenital heart defect. This chain connects TRBV29-1 to TRBJ1-1; TRBD1 matches at 9 bases. Source material: thymocytes. CDR3 protein: CSANGARDRVMNTEAFF. The DNA of the CDR3 is TGCAGCGCTAACGGAGCGAGGGACAGGGTTATGAACACTGAAGCTTTCTTT.